Included here is one T cell receptor beta chain sequence, with context. Authors' data handling: It was from reference gene primer amplification that nucleated cell counts were estimated. Generated by immunoSEQ multiplex PCR, the TCRdb table keeps only in-frame clones and is missing some. That table is the source of V, J and clone size, and D and trimming were worked out from the DNA. The table has a few hundred thousand clones, roughly nine tenths seen once; the top ten hold more than 0.8%. This sample is drawn from a study of blood T cell repertoires in COVID-19. Looking at the study overall: T cells, B-cell-depleted T cells, or PBMCs provided the cDNA or gDNA that served as material.

In assigning cohorts, the study relied on participant-reported clinical history. Cohort 3 recovery required two negative PCRs, clearance, or symptom resolution. There are 13 residues in the CDR3. V dropped 6 bases and J dropped 0; count of bases not matched to a gene: 1. The sample consisted of PBMCs or T cells enriched from blood (not recorded which). The chain combines TRBV12-3 or TRBV12-4 with TRBJ1-2; TRBD1 matches at 7 bases. The TCR sequence derives from a man younger than 35 who had recovered from COVID-19. CDR3 residues: CASSGTANYGYTF. As DNA, the CDR3 is TGTGCCAGCAGCGGGACAGCTAACTATGGCTACACCTTC.